This paragraph reports one T cell receptor beta chain. Its target antigen remains unknown. No base qualities exist here, and no much larger clone lies one base off it. The sample belongs to a study of radiotherapy plus CTLA-4 blockade in lung cancer (dated by TCRdb to the late 2010s). Looking at the study overall: Among the enrolled patients, about 19% had an objective response, and 25% to 35% reached disease control.

From a lookup of the germline V gene, CDR1 and CDR2 are MDHEN and SYDVKM. Germline trimming: 6 bases from V, 7 bases from J; junction bases outside gene matches: 16. The CDR3, from cysteine to phenylalanine, totals 16 residues. The entry retains the CDR3 DNA only, 48 bases that are in frame from base 1. Paper-wide results and their limitations: After treatment with radiotherapy and ipilimumab, TCR clones that came from tumors expanded in the peripheral blood. The strongest predictors of response were reported to be early dynamic shifts in blood T cell clones along with a rise in serum interferon-beta following radiation.

The method was the immunoSEQ multiplex PCR assay. TCRdb's version of the immuneACCESS table is confined to in-frame rearrangements and falls short of the full clone set. An unresolved V gene accounts for under half of the shortfall where checked; the remainder is of unknown origin. A total of roughly 50,000 clones appear in this sample, 82% of them only once. The top ten constitute about 3.3% of the sample. In this study, focal radiation therapy paired with CTLA-4 blockade (ipilimumab) was tested in patients who had chemo-refractory metastatic non-small-cell lung cancer. Sequencing was performed on peripheral blood, taken from a patient treated with radiotherapy plus ipilimumab. The chain uses TRBV28 and TRBJ2-3, with TRBD2 identical over 7 junction bases. The clonotype comes from a human donor with non-small cell lung cancer who had stable disease on radiotherapy plus ipilimumab. The bases are TGTGCCAGCAGCCCAGCGGGAACCGTCGTCTTCCATACGCAGTATTTT. Its protein product is CASSPAGTVVFHTQYF.